This T cell receptor (beta chain) was obtained from a study of T cells in Graves' hyperthyroidism and ophthalmopathy. Study overall: Peripheral blood collection took place at initial diagnosis, before any treatment. Findings and caveats of the study: The authors' 13 V-J model separated ophthalmopathy from stable hyperthyroidism.

Template material for amplifying TCR beta CDR3 regions consisted of RNA transcripts. An initial round of RT-PCR targeting the TCR CDR3 relied on the HTBI primer set. MiXCR was run by TCRdb on the multiplex PCR reads, yielding one entry per CDR3 protein. The table has around 350,000 distinct CDR3 sequences, 15% to 20% seen once; the top ten hold about 4%. The CDR3 contains 16 residues. Looked up from germline, CDR1 is LGHNA and CDR2 is YNFKEQ. The ends were cut back, 3 bases at V and 2 bases at J, with 14 bases in the middle. This clonotype was detected only a few times. What it recognizes is unknown. This sequence was found in a woman under 30 with Graves' hyperthyroidism. The sequencing sample was made of blood. V gene TRBV4-2 combines with J gene TRBJ1-3; perhaps TRBD1 as D (6 bases). Written as DNA, the CDR3 is TGTGCCAGCAGCCAGCCCGGGGGGCCTCCTGGAAACACCATATATTTT. This sequence encodes CASSQPGGPPGNTIYF.